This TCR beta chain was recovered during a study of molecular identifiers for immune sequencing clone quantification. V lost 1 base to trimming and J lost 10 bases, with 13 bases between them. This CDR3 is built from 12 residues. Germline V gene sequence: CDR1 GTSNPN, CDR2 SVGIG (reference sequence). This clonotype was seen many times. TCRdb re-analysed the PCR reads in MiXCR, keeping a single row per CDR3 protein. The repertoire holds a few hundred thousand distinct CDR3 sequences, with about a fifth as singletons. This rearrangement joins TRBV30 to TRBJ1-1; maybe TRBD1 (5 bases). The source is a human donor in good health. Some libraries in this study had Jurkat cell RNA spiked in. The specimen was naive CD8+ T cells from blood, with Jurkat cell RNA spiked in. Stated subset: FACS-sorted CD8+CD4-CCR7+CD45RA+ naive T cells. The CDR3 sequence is CAWSALRDGAFF. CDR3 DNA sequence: TGTGCCTGGAGTGCCCTGAGGGACGGAGCTTTCTTT. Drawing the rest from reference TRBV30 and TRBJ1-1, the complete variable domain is SQTIHQWPATLVQPVGSPLSLECTVEGTSNPNLYWYRQAAGRGLQLLFYSVGIGQISSEVPQNLSASRPQDRQFILSSKKLLLSDSGFYLCAWSALRDGAFFGQGTRLTVV.